The 11 T cell receptor beta chains below were found in one sample sequenced in a study of T-cell memory formation after mild COVID-19. TCRdb analysed the 5' RACE reads with MiXCR anew, one entry per CDR3 protein. Among some 300,000 distinct CDR3 sequences listed, 20% were seen once. Sequenced: PBMCs or a T cell subset sorted from them (not recorded which). These receptors were taken from a man aged 18 to 29 who had mild COVID-19 (a few samples of this study predate the infection). Cell type and time point are not known.

The table lists this clonotype with a few counts. The chain uses TRBV7-2 and TRBJ1-2; D is possibly TRBD1 (6 bases). V lost 0 bases to trimming and J lost 4 bases, with 15 bases between them. CDR3 length: 16 amino acids. The germline V gene encodes CDR1 SGHTA and CDR2 FQGNSA. Here the CDR3 DNA reads TGTGCCAGCAGCTTAGCTCATGGGGGGGCCTCCTATGGCTACACCTTC. This codes for CASSLAHGGASYGYTF.

The chain uses TRBV5-4 and TRBJ2-2; D possibly corresponds to TRBD1 (5 bases). CDR1 is SGHNT and CDR2 is YYREEE in the germline V gene (reference sequence). CDR3 length equals 12 residues. Trimming took off 4 bases at V and 6 bases at J, with 7 bases between the two ends. The CDR3 DNA sequence: TGTGCCAGCAGCAGGGGTGCCGGGGAGCTGTTTTTT. It encodes CASSRGAGELFF.

The CDR3 nucleotides are TGCAGTGCTAGAGATATTCGGTTCCGCAATGAGCAGTTCTTC. Its translation is CSARDIRFRNEQFF. V gene TRBV20-1 combines with J gene TRBJ2-1; D is undetermined. V lost 0 bases and J lost 6, with 12 bases in between. Germline V gene data show CDR1 as DFQATT and CDR2 as SNEGSKA (reference sequence). CDR3 length equals 14 residues.

This clonotype was picked up a small number of times. V usage is TRBV24-1 and J usage is TRBJ1-2; no clear D. The CDR3 sequence is 14 residues long. Germline assignment: CDR1 KGHDR and CDR2 SFDVKD. V gave up 0 bases and J gave up 1 base, with 5 bases separating them. CDR3 amino acids: CATSDLVHNYGYTF. CDR3 DNA sequence: TGTGCCACCAGTGATTTGGTTCATAACTATGGCTACACCTTC.

The V call is TRBV9, the J call TRBJ2-1; D tentatively reads TRBD1 or TRBD2 (5 bases each). Per germline, CDR1 SGDLS and CDR2 YYNGEE. This CDR3 spans 14 amino acids. V lost 3 bases to trimming and J lost 10 bases, with 17 bases between them. The CDR3 DNA is TGTGCCAGCAGCGGCCTCTCCGGGACCCACGAGCAGTTCTTC. It yields the protein CASSGLSGTHEQFF.

V is TRBV2 and J is TRBJ1-4, with a tentative D call TRBD1 (6 bases). Germline CDR1 reads SNHLY; CDR2 reads FYNNEI. There are 16 residues in the CDR3. V lost 6 bases and J lost 9, with 23 bases in between. CDR3 DNA sequence: TGTGCCAGCAGAAGACAGGTCACCGAATCGGTGAAAAAACTGTTTTTT. Encoded protein: CASRRQVTESVKKLFF.

This clonotype was seen only a few times. The J gene is TRBJ2-5, the V gene TRBV7-8; D is uncertain. The CDR3 length is 11 residues. The germline gives CDR1 SGHVS, CDR2 FQNEAQ. The ends were cut back, 6 bases at V and 4 bases at J, with 6 bases in the middle. The CDR3 loop is CASSYTETQYF. The CDR3 DNA reads as TGTGCCAGCAGTTATACAGAGACCCAGTACTTC.

This clonotype has only a few counts. The chain joins TRBV5-6 to TRBJ1-1; a possible D gene is TRBD1 (5 bases). The ends were cut back, 6 bases at V and 0 bases at J, with 15 bases in the middle. Per germline, CDR1 SGHDT and CDR2 YYEEEE. The CDR3 covers 15 residues. For the CDR3, the DNA is TGTGCCAGCACCTGGTTTGGGACCCTGAACACTGAAGCTTTCTTT. It is translated as CASTWFGTLNTEAFF.

The CDR3 DNA follows: TGTGCCAGCAGGCGCGGGGGAGGAGAGACCCAGTACTTC. Amino acids: CASRRGGGETQYF. The chain uses TRBV6-1 and TRBJ2-5; 7 bases are a match to TRBD2. Germline V lookup: CDR1 MNHNS, CDR2 SASEGT. The J segment lost 4 bases and the V segment lost 6 bases, leaving 5 bases of the junction unmatched. CDR3 length equals 13 residues.

This clonotype was seen once. The V and J genes are TRBV20-1 and TRBJ1-6; D uncertain. Trimming took 3 bases from V and 1 from J, leaving 13 bases between them. CDR3 length: 16 residues. The germline gives CDR1 DFQATT, CDR2 SNEGSKA (reference sequence). This CDR3 reads CSASAAVGSYNSPLHF. The CDR3 DNA is TGCAGTGCTAGCGCAGCCGTCGGGTCCTATAATTCACCCCTCCACTTT.

The chain employs TRBV9 and TRBJ1-5; possibly TRBD1 for D (5 bases). The CDR3 is made up of 12 amino acids. Trimming removed 0 bases from V and 9 bases from J, with 7 bases in between. From germline, CDR1 is SGDLS and CDR2 YYNGEE. The CDR3 here is CASSVGDRPQHF. The CDR3 bases are TGTGCCAGCAGCGTAGGGGACCGGCCCCAGCATTTT.